A selection of T cell receptor beta chains follows, all from one sample in a study of blood T cell repertoires in COVID-19. The protocol was immunoSEQ multiplex PCR, while the TCRdb copy is restricted to in-frame clones and leaves out a portion. Of about 300,000 clones listed, over 75% are singletons. Sequencing was carried out using PBMCs or T cells enriched from blood (not recorded which). The receptors shown here come from a young man who had recovered from COVID-19. Both conserved end residues are part of each CDR3.

V gene	J gene	CDR3 length	CDR3 protein
TRBV6-1	TRBJ1-5	12	CASMDRGWSQHF
TRBV12-3/TRBV12-4	TRBJ1-1	11	CASTRAGPAFF
TRBV30	TRBJ1-4	16	CAWSFRFGTGNEKLFF
TRBV24-1	TRBJ1-2	16	CATSDWRDPVTYGYTF
TRBV9	TRBJ2-2	17	CASSVATAGLNTGELFF
TRBV6-5	TRBJ1-6	14	CATHDETGLSPLHF
TRBV6-5	TRBJ1-2	14	CASSPDRGGYGYTF
TRBV27	TRBJ2-7	11	CASHRGYEQYF
TRBV6-5	TRBJ1-2	15	CASIHSLQGSYGYTF
TRBV14	TRBJ2-7	13	CASSQDHGYEQYF
TRBV27	TRBJ1-6	14	CASSQQGRGSPLHF
TRBV6-2/TRBV6-3	TRBJ1-5	15	CASSTGLGWNQPQHF
TRBV7-2	TRBJ1-1	15	CASSLQGAENTEAFF
TRBV24-1	TRBJ1-2	13	CATSDYGEDGYTF
TRBV5-1	TRBJ2-5	15	CASSLGLAGVETQYF
TRBV11-2	TRBJ2-5	15	CASSFLTGVGETQYF
TRBV7-3	TRBJ2-2	14	CASSSGVDTGELFF
TRBV27	TRBJ2-7	13	CASSLSAVPFLYF
TRBV7-8	TRBJ1-1	14	CASSAGTGFSEAFF
TRBV7-6	TRBJ2-7	14	CASSRDRGDGEQYF
TRBV20-1	TRBJ1-6	14	CSASKGAGNSPLHF
TRBV13	TRBJ2-7	14	CASSPGGETGEQYF
TRBV5-5	TRBJ2-1	15	CASSLYQGAYNEQFF
TRBV6-5	TRBJ2-3	15	CASSFGLAGTDTQYF
TRBV2	TRBJ2-3	17	CASRPASGGGRKDTQYF
TRBV30	TRBJ2-7	13	CAWSKNRANEQYF
TRBV27	TRBJ1-2	16	CASSLGIRDRVEGYTF
TRBV10-3	TRBJ2-5	13	CAISKKPIETQYF
TRBV7-2	TRBJ1-3	15	CASSTDWSSGNTIYF
TRBV19	TRBJ1-2	17	CASSENDRGFWIYGYTF
TRBV25-1	TRBJ2-1	15	CASSQQGAGGNEQFF
TRBV11-2	TRBJ2-3	15	CASSFGGGHTDTQYF
TRBV6-1	TRBJ1-1	13	CASSEDRTFEAFF
TRBV7-6	TRBJ1-5	15	CASSNGGYSNQPQHF
TRBV7-8	TRBJ2-5	17	CASSPGLAGGAVETQYF
TRBV19	TRBJ2-4	14	CASSSPGQGHIQYF
TRBV3-1/TRBV3-2	TRBJ2-5	13	CASSQAVAETQYF
TRBV6-5	TRBJ1-2	15	CASTQRGIFNYGYTF
TRBV15	TRBJ2-5	15	CATSEGRGGVETQYF
TRBV6-5	TRBJ2-3	14	CASSWGGDPDTQYF
TRBV3-1/TRBV3-2	TRBJ2-1	12	CASSQVRDRVIF
TRBV27	TRBJ1-4	15	CASSFSRDRAEKLFF
TRBV4-2	TRBJ1-1	18	CASSQEALGGGGATEAFF
TRBV6-5	TRBJ1-2	13	CASSSGGGGGYTF
TRBV5-6	TRBJ2-7	15	CASSLVPGQGYEQYF
TRBV2	TRBJ2-7	13	CASSRTGVYEQYF
TRBV5-1	TRBJ2-7	14	CASSSGQGAYEQYF
TRBV11-3	TRBJ2-3	16	CASSPGLASGTDTQYF
TRBV5-1	TRBJ1-6	14	CASAKTDTRSPLHF
TRBV7-2	TRBJ2-1	15	CASSLFRRGRNEQFF
TRBV7-3	TRBJ1-1	13	CASSLNPGQDVYF
TRBV5-4	TRBJ1-1	15	CASSFPGAPDTEAFF
TRBV7-6	TRBJ2-1	14	CASSLGPEYNEQFF
TRBV21-1	TRBJ1-5	19	CASSKDSGQARYSNQPQHF
TRBV9	TRBJ2-5	16	CASSPRLAETQETQYF